One and the same sample provided the 30 T cell receptor beta chains below, sequenced in a study of glioma-infiltrating T cells after dendritic cell vaccination. The assay was immunoSEQ multiplex PCR, and TCRdb's table has in-frame clones only and misses some. The data contain roughly 96,000 clones, approximately 81% of them singletons. The sample was blood, taken before dendritic cell vaccination. The receptors stem from a human donor with glioblastoma.

The chain is built from TRBV7-3 and TRBJ1-1, with TRBD1 matching 11 bases. The CDR3 contains 16 residues. The J segment lost 2 bases and the V segment lost 2 bases, leaving 4 bases of the junction unmatched. CDR1 is SGHTA and CDR2 is FQGTGA in the germline V gene. CDR3: CASSLADRGPNTEAFF. CDR3 in DNA: TGTGCCAGCAGCTTAGCGGACAGGGGGCCAAACACTGAAGCTTTCTTT.

The chain uses TRBV19 and TRBJ1-5; 7 bases are shared with TRBD1. V was clipped by 6 bases and J by 7 bases; unmatched bases: 12. The CDR3 extends over 15 amino acids. Looked up from germline, CDR1 is LNHDA and CDR2 is SQIVND (reference sequence). CDR3 sequence: CASRESRGSQQPQHF. The CDR3 DNA reads TGTGCCAGTAGAGAATCCAGGGGGTCTCAGCAGCCCCAGCATTTT.

V usage is TRBV6-5 and J usage is TRBJ1-3, with a tentative D call TRBD1 (6 bases). Germline CDR1 and CDR2: MNHEY and SVGAGI. V was trimmed by 7 bases and J by 3 bases, leaving 16 bases between them. There are 15 residues in the CDR3. The CDR3 DNA sequence: TGTGCCAGCAAGACGGGGGGGGCTAATGGAAACACCATATATTTT. The encoded protein is CASKTGGANGNTIYF.

CDR3 DNA sequence: TGTGCCTGGAGTGTACCAGAGGGGGCCGCTTTCTTT. This codes for CAWSVPEGAAFF. The chain joins TRBV30 to TRBJ1-1; 7 bases are shared with TRBD1. Germline values: CDR1 GTSNPN, CDR2 SVGIG (reference sequence). V shed 0 bases, J shed 11 bases, and the junction held 6 bases outside the gene matches. The CDR3 is 12 amino acids.

The chain links TRBV5-4 to TRBJ2-6; D uncertain. Germline-derived CDR1 and CDR2 are SGHNT and YYREEE (reference sequence). V was shortened by 2 bases and J by 0 bases, with 6 bases between the two germline ends. There are 15 residues in the CDR3. CDR3 nucleotide sequence: TGTGCCAGCAGCTTCTACGACTCTGGGGCCAACGTCCTGACTTTC. This translates into CASSFYDSGANVLTF. The full variable domain, in which reference TRBV5-4 and TRBJ2-6 provide the parts outside the CDR3, is ETGVTQSPTHLIKTRGQQVTLRCSSQSGHNTVSWYQQALGQGPQFIFQYYREEENGRGNFPPRFSGLQFPNYSSELNVNALELDDSALYLCASSFYDSGANVLTFGAGSRLTVL.

This chain joins TRBV7-8 and TRBJ1-5; a weak D match, TRBD1 (6 bases). Germline-derived CDR1 and CDR2 are SGHVS and FQNEAQ. The CDR3 contains 16 residues. Trimming removed 4 bases at V and 1 base at J, with 14 bases between. The DNA for the CDR3 is TGTGCCAGCAGCTGGCTAGTGGACAGAAGCAATCAGCCCCAGCATTTT. Residues: CASSWLVDRSNQPQHF.

This chain links TRBV4-1 with TRBJ2-1; 10 bases line up with TRBD1. This CDR3 is built from 16 residues. The ends lost 3 bases at V and 7 bases at J; junction bases unmatched: 9. The germline CDR1 and CDR2 sequences are MGHRA and YSYEKL. CDR3 protein: CASSQTPGQGLNEQFF. The CDR3 DNA reads TGCGCCAGCAGCCAGACACCGGGACAGGGGTTGAATGAGCAGTTCTTC.

The chain has TRBV4-1 and TRBJ1-6; perhaps TRBD1 as D (5 bases). Trimming removed 0 bases from V and 0 bases from J, with 9 bases in between. The germline V gene has CDR1 MGHRA and CDR2 YSYEKL. The CDR3 runs 17 residues. The DNA for the CDR3 is TGCGCCAGCAGCCAAGATGGCGGGGGCTCCTATAATTCACCCCTCCACTTT. Protein product: CASSQDGGGSYNSPLHF.

V usage is TRBV10-3 and J usage is TRBJ2-3, with 8 bases aligning to TRBD1. Per germline, CDR1 ENHRY and CDR2 SYGVKD. The CDR3 contains 12 residues. The junction had 6 bases not matched to a gene; V was cut back by 10 bases and J by 6 bases. The CDR3 DNA sequence: TGTGCCACCGAAACAGGGGGGGATACGCAGTATTTT. Amino acids: CATETGGDTQYF.

The chain joins TRBV5-8 to TRBJ1-4; perhaps TRBD1 as D (6 bases). CDR3 length: 15 amino acids. V was shortened by 2 bases and J by 3 bases, with 11 bases between the two germline ends. The germline gives CDR1 SGHTS, CDR2 YDEGEE. CDR3 nucleotides: TGTGCCAGCAGCTTTTGGACAGCGGCTAATGAAAAACTGTTTTTT. Translating it yields CASSFWTAANEKLFF.

Written as DNA, the CDR3 is TGCGCCAGCAGCCCGGGGTCAACAGATCCCTATGGCTACACCTTC. Encoded protein: CASSPGSTDPYGYTF. The chain recombines TRBV5-1 with TRBJ1-2, with D unresolved. The CDR3 contains 15 residues. The V gene lost 4 bases and the J gene lost 4 bases, with 17 bases spanning the gap. Germline lookup yields CDR1 SGHRS and CDR2 YFSETQ. The full variable domain, rest sourced from reference TRBV5-1 and TRBJ1-2, is KAGVTQTPRYLIKTRGQQVTLSCSPISGHRSVSWYQQTPGQGLQFLFEYFSETQRNKGNFPGRFSGRQFSNSRSEMNVSTLELGDSALYLCASSPGSTDPYGYTFGSGTRLTVV.

In this sample, this clone turned up once. The V and J genes are TRBV7-9 and TRBJ2-7, with D maybe TRBD2 (5 bases). V was clipped by 1 base and J by 2 bases, with 21 bases between them. The germline V gene encodes CDR1 SEHNR and CDR2 FQNEAQ (reference sequence). The CDR3 sequence is 18 residues long. In DNA form, the CDR3 reads TGTGCCAGCAGCTTAGTGCTGCAGGATAGGACTTACCCCTACGAGCAGTACTTC. Amino acid sequence: CASSLVLQDRTYPYEQYF.

V gene TRBV30 combines with J gene TRBJ1-2; D might be TRBD1 (6 bases). The CDR3 covers 16 residues. CDR1 and CDR2 from the germline V gene are GTSNPN and SVGIG (reference sequence). V was trimmed by 3 bases and J by 3 bases, leaving 20 bases between them. As DNA, the CDR3 is TGTGCCTGGAGAGAAAAGGGGGGGGGCACTCACTATGGCTACACCTTC. Translating gives CAWREKGGGTHYGYTF.

This clone was counted a single time. The rearrangement uses TRBV28 and TRBJ1-5; 7 bases are shared with TRBD1. Germline loops: CDR1 MDHEN, CDR2 SYDVKM. V was pared by 5 bases and J by 11 bases, with 24 bases of the junction left unmatched. This CDR3 has 18 amino acids. The CDR3 bases are TGTGCCAGCAGTCCAATTACCGAATCCGGGACAGCTATTTCCTCCCAGCATTTT. Its translation is CASSPITESGTAISSQHF.

The chain combines TRBV6-1 with TRBJ1-1; no firm D call. V lost 7 bases to trimming and J lost 4 bases, with 7 bases between them. This CDR3 has 11 amino acids. Per germline, CDR1 MNHNS and CDR2 SASEGT. In DNA form, the CDR3 reads TGTGCCAGCATCCGAGCCACTGAAGCTTTCTTT. This encodes CASIRATEAFF.

The gene calls are TRBV9 and TRBJ1-2, with 7 bases matching TRBD1. With 3 bases clipped from V and 6 bases from J, the junction kept 8 bases outside the gene matches. The CDR3 contains 14 residues. Germline V CDR1 and CDR2: SGDLS, YYNGEE. The CDR3 DNA sequence: TGTGCCAGCAGCGGACTTACAGGGGTCGATGGCTACACCTTC. This translates into CASSGLTGVDGYTF.

The V and J genes are TRBV5-4 and TRBJ1-1; weak D call: TRBD1 (5 bases). Trimming took off 0 bases at V and 0 bases at J, with 9 bases between the two ends. The CDR3 loop spans 15 amino acids. Germline assignment: CDR1 SGHNT and CDR2 YYREEE (reference sequence). The CDR3 DNA reads TGTGCCAGCAGCTTGGCCACAGGCATGAACACTGAAGCTTTCTTT. Its protein is CASSLATGMNTEAFF.

CDR3 nucleotide sequence: TGTGCCAGCAGTCAGGGGGCCAGTCAGCCCCAGCATTTT. Amino acids: CASSQGASQPQHF. The chain carries TRBV28 and TRBJ1-5; TRBD1 matches at 8 bases. CDR3 length equals 13 residues. With V trimmed by 5 bases and J by 6 bases, 3 bases remained unmatched. CDR1 is MDHEN, CDR2 SYDVKM, per germline.

The rearrangement joins TRBV5-1 to TRBJ1-3; TRBD1 aligns across 11 bases. The CDR3 length is 16 residues. With V trimmed by 2 bases and J by 7 bases, 8 bases remained unmatched. Germline values: CDR1 SGHRS, CDR2 YFSETQ. CDR3 DNA: TGCGCCAGCAGCTTACGACCCGGGACAGGGGGTAACACCATATATTTT. Amino acid sequence: CASSLRPGTGGNTIYF.

The J gene is TRBJ2-7, the V gene TRBV11-1, with 9 bases fitting TRBD2. Losses at the gene ends were 5 bases for V and 1 base for J; bases not matched to a gene: 3. The CDR3 runs 14 residues. Germline V CDR1 and CDR2: SGHAT, FQDESV (reference sequence). CDR3 bases: TGTGCCAGCAGCCCCAGCGGGAGGTCCTACGAGCAGTACTTC. It codes for CASSPSGRSYEQYF.

V is TRBV4-2 and J is TRBJ2-1; possible D gene TRBD1, 5 bases. The germline CDR1 and CDR2 sequences are LGHNA and YNFKEQ. V shed 1 base and J shed 4 bases, with 11 bases lying between them. The CDR3 sequence is 15 residues long. In nucleotides, the CDR3 is TGTGCCAGCAGCCAAGGCCAAGACAGTTACAATGAGCAGTTCTTC. Translation gives CASSQGQDSYNEQFF.

A few counts support this clone. The chain recombines TRBV7-2 with TRBJ2-2; D unresolved. Germline CDR1 reads SGHTA; CDR2 reads FQGNSA. V was clipped by 4 bases and J by 6 bases, with 9 bases between them. The CDR3 extends over 13 amino acids. The CDR3 reads CASSSFPAGELFF. CDR3 bases: TGTGCCAGCAGCTCTTTCCCCGCCGGGGAGCTGTTTTTT.

This clone was counted a few times. The chain joins TRBV4-1 to TRBJ2-7; 7 positions match TRBD2. The germline V gene has CDR1 MGHRA and CDR2 YSYEKL. The CDR3 consists of 14 residues. The J segment lost 2 bases and the V segment lost 4 bases, leaving 5 bases of the junction unmatched. CDR3 sequence: CASSRAGTTYEQYF. The CDR3, as DNA: TGCGCCAGCAGCCGAGCGGGAACCACCTACGAGCAGTACTTC.

The chain combines TRBV7-9 with TRBJ2-5, with D perhaps matching TRBD2 (6 bases). V gave up 5 bases and J gave up 2 bases, with 15 bases separating them. The CDR3 has 15 residues. The germline gives CDR1 SEHNR, CDR2 FQNEAQ (reference sequence). CDR3 coding DNA: TGTGCCAGCAGCCCCTACGGGACTCAGCAAGAGACCCAGTACTTC. The encoded protein is CASSPYGTQQETQYF.

This clone was recorded once. The chain has TRBV30 and TRBJ1-1, with D possibly being TRBD1 (6 bases). Trimming removed 2 bases at V and 0 bases at J, with 22 bases between. CDR3 length equals 18 residues. Germline assignment: CDR1 GTSNPN and CDR2 SVGIG (reference sequence). CDR3 nucleotides: TGTGCCTGGAGTTTCCTTGGACAGAAAAGCTACATGAACACTGAAGCTTTCTTT. This translates into CAWSFLGQKSYMNTEAFF.

This rearrangement joins TRBV6-1 to TRBJ1-3, with 7 bases fitting TRBD1. The CDR3 contains 15 residues. CDR1 is MNHNS, CDR2 SASEGT, per germline. Losses at the gene ends were 5 bases for V and 4 bases for J; bases not matched to a gene: 8. CDR3 in amino acids: CASSRQGISGNTIYF. The CDR3 DNA reads as TGTGCCAGCAGTCGACAGGGAATATCCGGAAACACCATATATTTT.

The V gene is TRBV5-1, the J gene TRBJ2-1; 9 bases match TRBD2. The CDR3 runs 15 residues. Germline V gives CDR1 SGHRS, CDR2 YFSETQ. V was clipped by 0 bases and J by 11 bases; unmatched bases: 9. CDR3 loop: CASSLEIAGAPKQFF. The CDR3 DNA follows: TGCGCCAGCAGCTTGGAAATAGCGGGAGCCCCAAAGCAGTTCTTC.

The chain has TRBV14 and TRBJ2-2, with D possibly being TRBD2 (6 bases). Germline CDR1 SGHDN, CDR2 FVKESK. The CDR3 loop spans 17 amino acids. Trimming took 5 bases from V and 0 from J, leaving 16 bases between them. The CDR3 region is CASSLRRTGANTGELFF. Written as DNA, the CDR3 is TGTGCCAGCAGCTTAAGAAGGACGGGGGCGAACACCGGGGAGCTGTTTTTT.

The rearrangement links TRBV4-2 to TRBJ2-5; TRBD2 aligns across 11 bases. The CDR3 spans 15 residues. Germline CDR1 and CDR2: LGHNA and YNFKEQ. J lost 3 bases, V lost 1 base, and 1 base had no gene match. CDR3 residues: CASSQGGLAEETQYF. Written as DNA, the CDR3 is TGTGCCAGCAGCCAAGGGGGACTAGCGGAAGAGACCCAGTACTTC.

The V and J genes are TRBV2 and TRBJ1-2, with D possibly matching TRBD1 (5 bases). CDR3 length: 12 residues. Germline V gene sequence: CDR1 SNHLY, CDR2 FYNNEI. V shed 7 bases and J shed 7 bases, with 13 bases lying between them. CDR3 region: CASNRGRTGYTF. The CDR3, as DNA: TGTGCCAGCAATAGGGGCAGGACTGGCTACACCTTC. The full variable domain, its missing parts supplied by reference TRBV2 and TRBJ1-2, is EPEVTQTPSHQVTQMGQEVILRCVPISNHLYFYWYRQILGQKVEFLVSFYNNEISEKSEIFDDQFSVERPDGSNFTLKIRSTKLEDSAMYFCASNRGRTGYTFGSGTRLTVV.